The text below deals with one T cell receptor beta chain. Authors' processing steps: The authors estimated nucleated cell counts from reference gene primer amplification. Assay: immunoSEQ multiplex PCR; the TCRdb copy retains only in-frame clones and omits some. V, J and clone size derive from that table, while D and trimming were established from the DNA sequence. This table has 250,000 or so clones, 83% appearing once. Germline V gene data show CDR1 as KGHSH and CDR2 as LQKENI. The trim removed 4 bases at V and 4 bases at J, leaving 8 bases unmatched. This CDR3 is 15 amino acids long. This specimen comes from a study of blood T cell repertoires in COVID-19. Turning to the study itself: Both acute and convalescent COVID-19 samples were obtained from the United States, Italy and Spain. Sample material is recorded as cDNA or gDNA derived from T cells, B-cell-depleted T cells, or PBMCs.

The gene calls are TRBV18 and TRBJ2-3; 7 bases align to TRBD2. Specimen: peripheral blood. The clonotype was recovered from a human donor in a cohort sampled during active COVID-19. CDR3 residues: CASSLGTKSADTQYF. CDR3 in DNA: TGTGCCAGCTCACTTGGGACTAAGAGCGCAGATACGCAGTATTTT.